What follows is one T cell receptor (beta chain) and its context. The data belong to a study of blood T cell repertoires in COVID-19. Clones were read by immunoSEQ multiplex PCR, and TCRdb kept only the in-frame ones, dropping some. The data show over 50,000 clones, roughly 80% seen once. This CDR3 has 14 residues. Germline lookup yields CDR1 SGHRS and CDR2 YFSETQ. V lost 0 bases to trimming and J lost 4 bases, with 8 bases between them. V gene TRBV5-1 combines with J gene TRBJ2-4; D is perhaps TRBD1 (5 bases). The sequence was collected from a woman aged 35 to 49 with acute COVID-19. The sample comprised PBMCs or T cells enriched from blood (not recorded which). Here the CDR3 DNA reads TGCGCCAGCAGCTTGGACAGGTTGAAAAACATTCAGTACTTC. Its protein product is CASSLDRLKNIQYF.